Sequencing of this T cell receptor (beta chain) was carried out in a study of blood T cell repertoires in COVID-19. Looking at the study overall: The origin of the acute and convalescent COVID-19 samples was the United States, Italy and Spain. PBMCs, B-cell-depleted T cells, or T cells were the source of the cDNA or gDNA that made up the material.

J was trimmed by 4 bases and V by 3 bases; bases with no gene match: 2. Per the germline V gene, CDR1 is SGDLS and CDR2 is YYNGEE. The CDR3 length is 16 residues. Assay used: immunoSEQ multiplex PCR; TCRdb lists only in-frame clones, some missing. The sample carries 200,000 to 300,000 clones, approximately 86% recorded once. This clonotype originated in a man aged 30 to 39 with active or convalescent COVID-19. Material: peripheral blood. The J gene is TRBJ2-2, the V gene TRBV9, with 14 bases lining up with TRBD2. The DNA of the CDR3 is TGTGCCAGCAGCGCAGGACTAGCGGGGGGCACCGGGGAGCTGTTTTTT. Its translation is CASSAGLAGGTGELFF.